Below, 7 T cell receptor beta chains from the same sample are listed, as sequenced in a study of a mutant IDH1 vaccine in newly diagnosed glioma. The time point denotes: week 23, last vaccination. Doses comprised 300 ug of mutant IDH1 20-mer peptide each, plus topical imiquimod. These receptors' targets are unknown. Produced via immunoSEQ multiplex PCR; TCRdb's table is partial and in-frame only. There are tens of thousands of clones in the sample; 80% to 90% occur only once, and approximately 8% lies in the top ten. Material: PBMCs, obtained from a glioma patient whose treatment included an IDH1 peptide vaccine. These receptors were obtained from a woman between 40 and 50 years old with glioma. Some clones in this sample may be carry-over from other donors' samples.

The chain couples TRBV5-6 to TRBJ2-3; D unresolved. Germline assignment: CDR1 SGHDT and CDR2 YYEEEE. Trimming took 0 bases from V and 2 from J, leaving 7 bases between them. There are 14 residues in the CDR3. The CDR3 coding sequence is TGTGCCAGCAGCTTGGTTGCGCTCACAGATACGCAGTATTTT. It specifies CASSLVALTDTQYF.

V and J are TRBV5-1 and TRBJ2-5, with TRBD2 identical over 9 bases. Germline-derived CDR1 and CDR2 are SGHRS and YFSETQ. V shed 6 bases, J shed 3 bases, and the junction held 3 bases outside the gene matches. This CDR3 has 13 amino acids. CDR3 amino acids: CASNLAGEETQYF. The CDR3 nucleotides are TGCGCCAGCAATTTAGCGGGGGAAGAGACCCAGTACTTC.

This clone was seen only a few times. The CDR3 region has the DNA TGTGCCAGCAGCTTAGTTGCCAAGAACACAGATACGCAGTATTTT. It translates to CASSLVAKNTDTQYF. The chain combines TRBV7-2 with TRBJ2-3; D is ambiguous. The germline V gene has CDR1 SGHTA and CDR2 FQGNSA. The CDR3 covers 15 residues. V lost 1 base and J lost 2, with 10 bases in between.

The chain couples TRBV9 to TRBJ2-1; 8 bases fit TRBD2. From germline, CDR1 is SGDLS and CDR2 YYNGEE. Trimming removed 3 bases from V and 0 bases from J; junction bases left unmatched: 11. This CDR3 comprises 18 residues. The CDR3 here is CASSARPSGFPSYNEQFF. For the CDR3, the DNA is TGTGCCAGCAGCGCCCGCCCTAGCGGGTTCCCCTCCTACAATGAGCAGTTCTTC.

This clone was detected only a few times. The chain combines TRBV30 with TRBJ1-1; no clear D. Germline V gives CDR1 GTSNPN, CDR2 SVGIG (reference sequence). V was trimmed by 3 bases and J by 2 bases, leaving 10 bases between them. This CDR3 has 13 amino acids. In DNA, the CDR3 is TGTGCCTGGAGCTCGGTTGTTAACACTGAAGCTTTCTTT. This sequence encodes CAWSSVVNTEAFF. Together with reference TRBV30 and TRBJ1-1, the CDR3 gives the full variable domain: SQTIHQWPATLVQPVGSPLSLECTVEGTSNPNLYWYRQAAGRGLQLLFYSVGIGQISSEVPQNLSASRPQDRQFILSSKKLLLSDSGFYLCAWSSVVNTEAFFGQGTRLTVV.

V usage is TRBV15 and J usage is TRBJ2-3; no firm D call. The V end was cut by 3 bases, the J end by 4 bases, with 11 bases between. Germline V lookup: CDR1 LNHNV, CDR2 YYDKDF (reference sequence). The CDR3 extends over 14 amino acids. CDR3: CATSRGSNADTQYF. The CDR3 DNA reads TGTGCCACCAGCAGGGGTAGCAACGCAGATACGCAGTATTTT.

The chain carries TRBV29-1 and TRBJ1-1; no clear D gene. Trimming removed 7 bases from V and 9 bases from J, with 12 bases in between. The CDR3 totals 10 residues. The germline V gene has CDR1 SQVTM and CDR2 ANQGSEA. The CDR3 sequence: CSAAAGKAFF. In nucleotides, the CDR3 is TGCAGCGCCGCGGCGGGCAAAGCTTTCTTT. The full variable domain, rest sourced from reference TRBV29-1 and TRBJ1-1, is SAVISQKPSRDICQRGTSLTIQCQVDSQVTMMFWYRQQPGQSLTLIATANQGSEATYESGFVIDKFPISRPNLTFSTLTVSNMSPEDSSIYLCSAAAGKAFFGQGTRLTVV.